The 8 T cell receptor beta chains below were found in one sample sequenced in a study of T cell changes during pregnancy in multiple sclerosis. The assay was immunoSEQ multiplex PCR, and TCRdb's table has in-frame clones only and misses some. This sample carries more than 65,000 clones, around 93% of them seen once, and the ten largest clones take about 0.93%. This specimen was peripheral blood, taken in the first trimester of pregnancy. The receptors here all came from a female donor with multiple sclerosis, enrolled in a pregnancy study.

The gene calls are TRBV6-1 and TRBJ2-5, with D maybe TRBD1 (7 bases). V lost 8 bases and J lost 5, with 15 bases in between. The CDR3 loop spans 13 amino acids. Germline loops: CDR1 MNHNS, CDR2 SASEGT. The CDR3 is CASFRGRWETQYF. The DNA for the CDR3 is TGTGCCAGCTTCAGGGGGAGGTGGGAGACCCAGTACTTC.

V gene TRBV15 combines with J gene TRBJ1-5; D possibly corresponds to TRBD1 (5 bases). V shed 3 bases and J shed 0 bases, with 12 bases lying between them. Germline V CDR1 and CDR2: LNHNV, YYDKDF (reference sequence). The CDR3 is made up of 16 amino acids. The CDR3 protein is CATSSETVYSNQPQHF. CDR3 coding DNA: TGTGCCACCAGCAGTGAGACAGTTTATAGCAATCAGCCCCAGCATTTT.

The DNA for the CDR3 is TGCGCCAGCAGCTTGGAAGGGGGCCCCTACAATGAGCAGTTCTTC. The encoded protein is CASSLEGGPYNEQFF. The V call is TRBV5-1, the J call TRBJ2-1, with 7 bases fitting TRBD1. Germline CDR1 is SGHRS and CDR2 is YFSETQ. The V segment lost 0 bases and the J segment 2 bases; nucleotides outside the gene matches: 2. This CDR3 contains 15 residues.

V and J are TRBV7-9 and TRBJ2-7; 9 nucleotides align to TRBD1. From germline, CDR1 is SEHNR and CDR2 FQNEAQ (reference sequence). The CDR3 consists of 16 residues. The V gene end was trimmed by 5 bases and the J gene end by 3 bases; junction bases not matched to a gene: 11. CDR3 sequence (DNA): TGTGCCAGCAGCCCCGGGCGGGGACAGGGTTACTACGAGCAGTACTTC. This sequence encodes CASSPGRGQGYYEQYF.

The V call is TRBV27, the J call TRBJ2-1, with TRBD2 identical over 14 bases. From germline, CDR1 is MNHEY and CDR2 SMNVEV (reference sequence). The trim removed 6 bases at V and 6 bases at J, leaving 7 bases unmatched. The CDR3 length is 16 residues. This CDR3 reads CASRIAGTSGGNEQFF. DNA of the CDR3: TGTGCCAGCAGAATTGCCGGGACTAGCGGGGGCAATGAGCAGTTCTTC.

The rearrangement joins TRBV27 to TRBJ1-1; 7 nucleotides align to TRBD1. Unmatched junction bases numbered 6, after V lost 5 bases and J lost 6 bases. Germline CDR1 and CDR2: MNHEY and SMNVEV (reference sequence). This CDR3 contains 13 residues. CDR3 loop: CASSATGEAEAFF. DNA of the CDR3: TGTGCCAGCAGTGCCACAGGGGAAGCTGAAGCTTTCTTT.

The rearrangement links TRBV15 to TRBJ1-5, with a tentative D call TRBD1 (5 bases). The CDR3 has 13 residues. The V and J ends lost 3 bases and 7 bases respectively, with 10 bases between them. The germline V gene encodes CDR1 LNHNV and CDR2 YYDKDF (reference sequence). The CDR3: CATSSQGGQPQHF. DNA of the CDR3: TGTGCCACCAGCAGTCAGGGTGGACAGCCCCAGCATTTT.

V gene TRBV5-1 combines with J gene TRBJ1-1; 7 nucleotides match TRBD1. This CDR3 region has 16 residues. J was trimmed by 0 bases and V by 4 bases; bases with no gene match: 9. In germline, CDR1 is SGHRS, CDR2 YFSETQ. The CDR3 spells CASSPASGGMNTEAFF. The CDR3 DNA follows: TGCGCCAGCAGCCCGGCGTCAGGGGGAATGAACACTGAAGCTTTCTTT. The full variable domain, rest sourced from reference TRBV5-1 and TRBJ1-1, is KAGVTQTPRYLIKTRGQQVTLSCSPISGHRSVSWYQQTPGQGLQFLFEYFSETQRNKGNFPGRFSGRQFSNSRSEMNVSTLELGDSALYLCASSPASGGMNTEAFFGQGTRLTVV.